This T cell receptor beta chain stems from a study of control samples from healthy donors and cancer patients. Profiled with immunoSEQ multiplex PCR; TCRdb holds only in-frame clones, not every one. The table has 150,000 to 200,000 clones, roughly 90% seen once. Germline CDR1 and CDR2: SGDLS and YYNGEE. This CDR3 comprises 14 residues. The J segment lost 4 bases and the V segment lost 4 bases, leaving 1 base of the junction unmatched. The chain joins TRBV9 to TRBJ2-1; 11 bases map to TRBD1. Sequencing input: blood. The TCR was taken from a woman aged 25 to 39 in good health. The DNA of the CDR3 is TGTGCCAGCAGCCGGGACAGGGGGTACAATGAGCAGTTCTTC. It is translated as CASSRDRGYNEQFF.